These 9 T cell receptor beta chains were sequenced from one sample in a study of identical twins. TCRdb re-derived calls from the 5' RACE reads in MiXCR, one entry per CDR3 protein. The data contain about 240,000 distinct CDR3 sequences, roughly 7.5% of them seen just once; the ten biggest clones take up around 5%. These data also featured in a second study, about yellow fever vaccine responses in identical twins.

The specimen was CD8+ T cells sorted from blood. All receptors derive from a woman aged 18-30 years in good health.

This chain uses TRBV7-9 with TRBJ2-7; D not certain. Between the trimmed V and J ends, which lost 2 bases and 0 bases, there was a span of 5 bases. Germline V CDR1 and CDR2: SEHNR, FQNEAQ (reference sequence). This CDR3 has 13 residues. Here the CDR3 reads CASSLQVSYEQYF. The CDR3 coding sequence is TGTGCCAGCAGCTTACAGGTCTCCTACGAGCAGTACTTC. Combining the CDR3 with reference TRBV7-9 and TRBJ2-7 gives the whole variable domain DTGVSQNPRHKITKRGQNVTFRCDPISEHNRLYWYRQTLGQGPEFLTYFQNEAQLEKSRLLSDRFSAERPKGSFSTLEIQRTEQGDSAMYLCASSLQVSYEQYFGPGTRLTVT.

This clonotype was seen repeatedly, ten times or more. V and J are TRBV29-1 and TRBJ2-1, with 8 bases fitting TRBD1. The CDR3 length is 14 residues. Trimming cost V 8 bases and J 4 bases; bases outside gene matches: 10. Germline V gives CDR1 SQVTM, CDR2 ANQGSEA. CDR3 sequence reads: CSFKSGTGYNEQFF. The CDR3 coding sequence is TGCAGCTTCAAATCCGGGACAGGTTACAATGAGCAGTTCTTC.

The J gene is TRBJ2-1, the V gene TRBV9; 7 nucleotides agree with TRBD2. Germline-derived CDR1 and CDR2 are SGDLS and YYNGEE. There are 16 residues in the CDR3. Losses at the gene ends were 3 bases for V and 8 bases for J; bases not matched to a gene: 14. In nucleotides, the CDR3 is TGTGCCAGCAGCGCCCTGACGGGCGGGAGTGGGGATGAGCAGTTCTTC. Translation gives CASSALTGGSGDEQFF.

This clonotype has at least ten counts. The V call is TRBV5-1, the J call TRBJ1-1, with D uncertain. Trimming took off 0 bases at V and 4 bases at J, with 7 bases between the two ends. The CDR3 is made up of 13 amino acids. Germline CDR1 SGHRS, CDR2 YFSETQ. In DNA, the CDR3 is TGCGCCAGCAGCTTGGGGGATCTCACTGAAGCTTTCTTT. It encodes CASSLGDLTEAFF.

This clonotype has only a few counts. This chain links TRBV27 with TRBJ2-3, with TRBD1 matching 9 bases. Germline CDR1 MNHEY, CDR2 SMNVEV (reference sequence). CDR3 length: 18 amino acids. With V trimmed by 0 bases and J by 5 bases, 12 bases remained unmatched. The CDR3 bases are TGTGCCAGCAGTTTATCCTTAATTGACAGGGGGATTGGAGATACGCAGTATTTT. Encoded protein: CASSLSLIDRGIGDTQYF.

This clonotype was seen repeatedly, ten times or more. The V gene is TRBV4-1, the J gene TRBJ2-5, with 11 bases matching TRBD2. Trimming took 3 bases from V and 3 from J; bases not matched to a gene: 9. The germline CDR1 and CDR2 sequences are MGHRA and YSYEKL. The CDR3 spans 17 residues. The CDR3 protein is CASSQETSGVFEETQYF. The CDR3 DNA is TGCGCCAGCAGCCAGGAGACTAGCGGGGTTTTCGAAGAGACCCAGTACTTC.

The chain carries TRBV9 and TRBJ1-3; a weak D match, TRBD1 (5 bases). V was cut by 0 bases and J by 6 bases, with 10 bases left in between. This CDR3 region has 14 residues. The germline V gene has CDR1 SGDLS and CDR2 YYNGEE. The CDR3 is CASSVGGGTNTIYF. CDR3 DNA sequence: TGTGCCAGCAGCGTAGGTGGGGGGACAAACACCATATATTTT. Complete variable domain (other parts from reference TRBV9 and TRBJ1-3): DSGVTQTPKHLITATGQRVTLRCSPRSGDLSVYWYQQSLDQGLQFLIQYYNGEERAKGNILERFSAQQFPDLHSELNLSSLELGDSALYFCASSVGGGTNTIYFGEGSWLTVV.

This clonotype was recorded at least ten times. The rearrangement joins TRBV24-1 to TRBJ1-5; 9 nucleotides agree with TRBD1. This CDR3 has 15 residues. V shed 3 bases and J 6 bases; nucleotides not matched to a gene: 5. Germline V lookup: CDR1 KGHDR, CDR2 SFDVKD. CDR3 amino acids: CATSDGTGHIQPQHF. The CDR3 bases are TGTGCCACCAGTGATGGGACAGGGCACATTCAGCCCCAGCATTTT.

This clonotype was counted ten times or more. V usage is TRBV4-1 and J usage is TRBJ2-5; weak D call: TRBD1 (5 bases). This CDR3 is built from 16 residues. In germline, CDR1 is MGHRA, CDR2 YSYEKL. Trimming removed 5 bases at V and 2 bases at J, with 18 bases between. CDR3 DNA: TGCGCCAGCAGCTTTCGTTCTGGACAACTACAAGAGACCCAGTACTTC. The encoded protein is CASSFRSGQLQETQYF.